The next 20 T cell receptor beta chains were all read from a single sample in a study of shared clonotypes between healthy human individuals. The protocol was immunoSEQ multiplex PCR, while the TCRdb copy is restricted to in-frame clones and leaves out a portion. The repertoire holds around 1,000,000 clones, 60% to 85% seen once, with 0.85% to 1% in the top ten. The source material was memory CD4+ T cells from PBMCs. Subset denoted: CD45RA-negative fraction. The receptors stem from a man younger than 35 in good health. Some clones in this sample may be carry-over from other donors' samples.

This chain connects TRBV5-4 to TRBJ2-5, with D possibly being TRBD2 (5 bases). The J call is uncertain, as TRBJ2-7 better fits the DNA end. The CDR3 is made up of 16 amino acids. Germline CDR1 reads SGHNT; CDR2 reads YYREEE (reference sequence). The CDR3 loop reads CASSFAGPIDSYEQYF. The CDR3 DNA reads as TGTGCCAGCAGCTTCGCGGGCCCTATCGACTCCTACGAGCAGTACTTC.

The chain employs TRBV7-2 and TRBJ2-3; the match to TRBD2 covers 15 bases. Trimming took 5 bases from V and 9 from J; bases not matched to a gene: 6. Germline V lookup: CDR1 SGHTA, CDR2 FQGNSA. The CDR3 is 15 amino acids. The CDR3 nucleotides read TGTGCCAGCAGCCCGGGACTAGCGGGAGGAGGGACGCAGTATTTT. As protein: CASSPGLAGGGTQYF.

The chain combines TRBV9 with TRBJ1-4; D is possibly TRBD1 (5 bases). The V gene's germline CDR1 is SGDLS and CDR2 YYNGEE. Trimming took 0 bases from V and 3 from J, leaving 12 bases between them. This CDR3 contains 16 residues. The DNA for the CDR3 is TGTGCCAGCAGCGTAGACCCCGGGACTTCTAATGAAAAACTGTTTTTT. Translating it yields CASSVDPGTSNEKLFF.

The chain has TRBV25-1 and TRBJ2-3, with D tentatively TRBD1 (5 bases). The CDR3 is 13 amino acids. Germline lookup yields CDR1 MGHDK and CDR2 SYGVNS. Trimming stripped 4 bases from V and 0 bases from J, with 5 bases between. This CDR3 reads CASSAGSTDTQYF. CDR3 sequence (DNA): TGTGCCAGCAGTGCAGGGAGCACAGATACGCAGTATTTT.

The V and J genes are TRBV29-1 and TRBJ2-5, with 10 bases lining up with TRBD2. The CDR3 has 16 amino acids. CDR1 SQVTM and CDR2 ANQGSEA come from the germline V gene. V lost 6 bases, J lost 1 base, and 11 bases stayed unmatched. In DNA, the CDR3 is TGCAGCGTGAGGGAGCGGGAGGGCCTCCGCCAAGAGACCCAGTACTTC. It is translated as CSVREREGLRQETQYF.

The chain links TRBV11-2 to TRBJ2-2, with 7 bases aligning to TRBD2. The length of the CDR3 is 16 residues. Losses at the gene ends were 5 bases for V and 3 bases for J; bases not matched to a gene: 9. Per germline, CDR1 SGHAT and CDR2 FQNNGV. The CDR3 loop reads CASSKLGGFDTGELFF. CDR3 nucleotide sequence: TGTGCCAGCAGCAAATTGGGGGGGTTCGACACCGGGGAGCTGTTTTTT.

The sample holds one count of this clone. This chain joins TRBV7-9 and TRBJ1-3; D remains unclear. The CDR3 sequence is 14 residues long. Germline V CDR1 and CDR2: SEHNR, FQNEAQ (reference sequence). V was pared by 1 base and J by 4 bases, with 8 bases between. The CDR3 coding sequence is TGTGCCAGCAGCTTAGGTGCCTTAGGAAACACCATATATTTT. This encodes CASSLGALGNTIYF.

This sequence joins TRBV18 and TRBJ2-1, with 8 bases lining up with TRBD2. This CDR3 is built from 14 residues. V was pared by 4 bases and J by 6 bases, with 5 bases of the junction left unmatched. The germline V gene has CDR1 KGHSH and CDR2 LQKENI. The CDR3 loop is CASSRTSFLNEQFF. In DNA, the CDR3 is TGTGCCAGCTCACGGACTAGCTTTCTCAATGAGCAGTTCTTC.

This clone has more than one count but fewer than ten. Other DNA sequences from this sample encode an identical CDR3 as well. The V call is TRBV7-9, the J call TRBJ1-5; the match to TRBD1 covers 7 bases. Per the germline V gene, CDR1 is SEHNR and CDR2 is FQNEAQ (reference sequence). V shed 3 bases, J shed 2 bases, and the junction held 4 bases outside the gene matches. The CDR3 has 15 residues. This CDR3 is CASSFSGQGNQPQHF. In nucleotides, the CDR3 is TGTGCCAGCAGCTTTAGCGGACAGGGCAATCAGCCCCAGCATTTT.

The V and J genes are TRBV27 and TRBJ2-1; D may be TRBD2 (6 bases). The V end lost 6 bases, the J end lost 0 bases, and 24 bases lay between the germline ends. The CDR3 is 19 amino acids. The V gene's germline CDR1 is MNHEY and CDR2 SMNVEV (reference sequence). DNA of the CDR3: TGTGCCAGCAGCCCTAATACGCTTAGCGGAAGAAGCTCCTACAATGAGCAGTTCTTC. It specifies CASSPNTLSGRSSYNEQFF.

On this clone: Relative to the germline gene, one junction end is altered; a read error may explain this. The CDR3 nucleotides read TGTGCCAGTAGCATAGGTGAGAGGAACACTGAAGCTTTCTTT. Protein sequence: CASSIGERNTEAFF. This rearrangement joins TRBV19 to TRBJ1-1; D unclear. Germline loops: CDR1 LNHDA, CDR2 SQIVND (reference sequence). The CDR3 consists of 14 residues.

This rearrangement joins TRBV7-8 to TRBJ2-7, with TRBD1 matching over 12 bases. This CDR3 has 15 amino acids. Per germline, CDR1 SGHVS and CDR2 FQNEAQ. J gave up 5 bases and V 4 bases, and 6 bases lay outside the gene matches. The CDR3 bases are TGTGCCAGCAGCTCGCGGGACAGGGGGCTCCACGAGCAGTACTTC. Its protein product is CASSSRDRGLHEQYF.

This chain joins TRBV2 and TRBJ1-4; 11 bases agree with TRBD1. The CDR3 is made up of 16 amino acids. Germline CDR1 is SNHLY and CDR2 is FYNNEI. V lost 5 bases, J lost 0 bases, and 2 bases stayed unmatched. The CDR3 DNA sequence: TGTGCCAGCAGTCGGGACAGGGGGTCAACTAATGAAAAACTGTTTTTT. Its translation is CASSRDRGSTNEKLFF.

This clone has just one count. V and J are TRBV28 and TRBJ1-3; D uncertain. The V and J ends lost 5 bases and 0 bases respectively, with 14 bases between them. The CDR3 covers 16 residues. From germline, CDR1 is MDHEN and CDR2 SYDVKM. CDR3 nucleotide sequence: TGTGCCAGCAGTCCAAGGACTGCCAACTCTGGAAACACCATATATTTT. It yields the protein CASSPRTANSGNTIYF.

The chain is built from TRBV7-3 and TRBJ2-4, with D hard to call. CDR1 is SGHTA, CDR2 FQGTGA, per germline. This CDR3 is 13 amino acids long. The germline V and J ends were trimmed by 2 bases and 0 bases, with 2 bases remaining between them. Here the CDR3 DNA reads TGTGCCAGCAGCTTACAAGCCAAAAACATTCAGTACTTC. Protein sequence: CASSLQAKNIQYF.

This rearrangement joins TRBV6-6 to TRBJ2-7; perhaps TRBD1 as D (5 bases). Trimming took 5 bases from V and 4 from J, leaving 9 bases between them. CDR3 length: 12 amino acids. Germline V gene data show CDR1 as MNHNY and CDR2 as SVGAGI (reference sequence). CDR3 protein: CASSDPGYEQYF. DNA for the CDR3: TGTGCCAGCAGTGACCCAGGGTACGAGCAGTACTTC.

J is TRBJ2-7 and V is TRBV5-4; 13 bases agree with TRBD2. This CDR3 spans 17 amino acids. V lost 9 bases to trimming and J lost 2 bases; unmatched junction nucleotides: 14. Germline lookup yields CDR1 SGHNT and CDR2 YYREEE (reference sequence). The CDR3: CATKEGLAGRAPYEQYF. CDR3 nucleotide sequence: TGTGCCACCAAGGAGGGACTAGCGGGGAGGGCCCCCTACGAGCAGTACTTC. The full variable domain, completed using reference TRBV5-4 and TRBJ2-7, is ETGVTQSPTHLIKTRGQQVTLRCSSQSGHNTVSWYQQALGQGPQFIFQYYREEENGRGNFPPRFSGLQFPNYSSELNVNALELDDSALYLCATKEGLAGRAPYEQYFGPGTRLTVT.

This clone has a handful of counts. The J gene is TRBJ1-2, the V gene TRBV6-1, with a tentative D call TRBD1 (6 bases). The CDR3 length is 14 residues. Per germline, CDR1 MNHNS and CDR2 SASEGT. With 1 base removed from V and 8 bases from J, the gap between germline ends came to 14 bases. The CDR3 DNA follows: TGTGCCAGCAGTGAAGGATCGGGGGGCCGAGGCTACACCTTC. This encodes CASSEGSGGRGYTF.

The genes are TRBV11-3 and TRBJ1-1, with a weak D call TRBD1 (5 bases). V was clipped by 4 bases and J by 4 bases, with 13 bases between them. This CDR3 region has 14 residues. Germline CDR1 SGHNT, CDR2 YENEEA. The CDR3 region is CASSSDGDATEAFF. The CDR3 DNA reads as TGTGCCAGCAGCTCAGACGGGGACGCCACTGAAGCTTTCTTT.

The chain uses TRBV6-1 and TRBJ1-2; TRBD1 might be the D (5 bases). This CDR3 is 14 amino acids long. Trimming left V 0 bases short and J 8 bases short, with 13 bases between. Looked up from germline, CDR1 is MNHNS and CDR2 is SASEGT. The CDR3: CASSEARQSSGYTF. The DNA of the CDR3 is TGTGCCAGCAGTGAAGCGCGACAGTCTAGCGGCTACACCTTC.